This TCR beta chain was profiled in a study of PD-1 blockade in mismatch repair-deficient tumors. Study-wide background: All were previously treated, progressing patients with 12 mismatch repair-deficient cancer types.

Germline V CDR1 and CDR2: SGDLS, YYNGEE. This CDR3 is 14 amino acids long. V dropped 4 bases and J dropped 4; count of bases not matched to a gene: 7. PCR or immunohistochemistry showed mismatch repair deficiency in every enrolled patient. The protocol was immunoSEQ multiplex PCR, while the TCRdb copy is restricted to in-frame clones and leaves out a portion. The profile shows 20,000 to 25,000 clones, approximately 84% of them singletons. Sample: peripheral blood, taken 2 weeks after starting pembrolizumab. The J gene is TRBJ2-7, the V gene TRBV9, with 8 nucleotides matching TRBD1. The sequence was obtained from an adult with mismatch repair-deficient cancer. CDR3 loop: CASSPQDREYEQYF. Written as DNA, the CDR3 is TGTGCCAGCAGCCCCCAGGACAGGGAGTACGAGCAGTACTTC.